This T cell receptor beta chain was identified during a study of patients and donors after allogeneic stem cell transplantation. The germline gives CDR1 SEHNR, CDR2 FQNEAQ (reference sequence). CDR3 length: 15 residues. Trimming took 5 bases from V and 2 from J; bases not matched to a gene: 7. This clonotype rates as medium-sized. One entry per CDR3 protein, called by TCRdb with MiXCR from the RT-PCR reads. The sample has roughly 1,700 distinct CDR3 sequences; 4% to 5% are singletons. The receptor was isolated from a human donor who was either an allogeneic HSCT recipient or a stem cell or donor lymphocyte infusion donor (not recorded which). It is not recorded whose cells these are; they may come from a transplant donor. The chain couples TRBV7-9 to TRBJ2-7; 9 bases align to TRBD1. Sequencing was performed on blood, either unsorted or a sorted T cell fraction (not recorded which). The CDR3 nucleotides read TGTGCCAGCAGCCCCCTCGACAGGGGGACCTACGAGCAGTACTTC. Protein: CASSPLDRGTYEQYF.